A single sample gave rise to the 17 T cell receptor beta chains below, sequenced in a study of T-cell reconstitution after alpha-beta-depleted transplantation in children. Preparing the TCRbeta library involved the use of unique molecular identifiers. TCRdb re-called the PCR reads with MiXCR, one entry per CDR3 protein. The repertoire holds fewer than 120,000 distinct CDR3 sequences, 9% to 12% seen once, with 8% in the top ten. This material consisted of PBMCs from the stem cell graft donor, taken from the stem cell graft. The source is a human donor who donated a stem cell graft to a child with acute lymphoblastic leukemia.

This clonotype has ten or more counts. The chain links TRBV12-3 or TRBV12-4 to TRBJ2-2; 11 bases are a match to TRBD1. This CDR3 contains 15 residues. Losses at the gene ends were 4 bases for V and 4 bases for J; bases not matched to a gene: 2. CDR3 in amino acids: CASSSGTGGTGELFF. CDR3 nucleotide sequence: TGTGCCAGCAGTTCCGGGACAGGGGGCACCGGGGAGCTGTTTTTT.

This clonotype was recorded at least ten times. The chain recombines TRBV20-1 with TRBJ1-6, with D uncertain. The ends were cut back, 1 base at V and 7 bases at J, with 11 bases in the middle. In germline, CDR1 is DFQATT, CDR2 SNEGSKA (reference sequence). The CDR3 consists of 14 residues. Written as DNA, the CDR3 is TGCAGTGCTAGAGTTTCAGCGGGAAATTCACCCCTCCACTTT. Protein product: CSARVSAGNSPLHF.

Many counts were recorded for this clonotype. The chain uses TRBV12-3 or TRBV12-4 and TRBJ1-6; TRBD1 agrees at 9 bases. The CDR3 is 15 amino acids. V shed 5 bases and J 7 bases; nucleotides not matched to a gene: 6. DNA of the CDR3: TGTGCCAGCAGTCCCCAACAGGGGGCAAATTCACCCCTCCACTTT. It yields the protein CASSPQQGANSPLHF.

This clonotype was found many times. The CDR3: CASSLETYSPLHF. CDR3 DNA sequence: TGCGCCAGCAGCTTGGAGACATATTCACCCCTCCACTTT. The chain links TRBV5-1 to TRBJ1-6; D ambiguous. Trimming removed 0 bases at V and 8 bases at J, with 6 bases between. This CDR3 region has 13 residues. Germline CDR1 SGHRS, CDR2 YFSETQ.

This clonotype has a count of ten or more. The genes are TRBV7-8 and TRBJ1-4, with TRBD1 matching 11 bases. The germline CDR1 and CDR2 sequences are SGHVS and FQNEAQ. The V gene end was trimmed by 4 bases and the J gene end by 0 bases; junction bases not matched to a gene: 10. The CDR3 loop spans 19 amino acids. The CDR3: CASSSARWGQGATNEKLFF. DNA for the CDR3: TGTGCCAGCAGCTCCGCCCGATGGGGACAGGGGGCAACTAATGAAAAACTGTTTTTT.

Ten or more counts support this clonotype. As DNA, the CDR3 is TGTGCCAGCAGTGAATGGCAACAGTCCTTGCTACAAGAGACCCAGTACTTC. It specifies CASSEWQQSLLQETQYF. This chain joins TRBV6-1 and TRBJ2-5; D is ambiguous. The V end lost 2 bases, the J end lost 2 bases, and 18 bases lay between the germline ends. This CDR3 contains 17 residues. CDR1 and CDR2 from the germline V gene are MNHNS and SASEGT.

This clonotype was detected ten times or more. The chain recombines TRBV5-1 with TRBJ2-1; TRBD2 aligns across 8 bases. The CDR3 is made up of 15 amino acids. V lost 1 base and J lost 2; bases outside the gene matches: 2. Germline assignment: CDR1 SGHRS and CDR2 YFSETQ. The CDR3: CASSLTLAAYNEQFF. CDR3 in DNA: TGCGCCAGCAGCTTGACACTAGCGGCCTACAATGAGCAGTTCTTC.

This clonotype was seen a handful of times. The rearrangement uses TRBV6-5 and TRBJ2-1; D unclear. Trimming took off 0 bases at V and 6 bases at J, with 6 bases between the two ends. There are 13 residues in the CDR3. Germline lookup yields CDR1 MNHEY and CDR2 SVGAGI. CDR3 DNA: TGTGCCAGCAGTTACTCGTACCCCAATGAGCAGTTCTTC. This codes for CASSYSYPNEQFF.

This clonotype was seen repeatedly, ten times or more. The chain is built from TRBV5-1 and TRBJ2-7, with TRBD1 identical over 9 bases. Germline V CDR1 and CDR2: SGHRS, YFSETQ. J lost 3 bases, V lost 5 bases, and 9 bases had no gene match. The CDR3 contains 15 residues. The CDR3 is CASSNRGQGLYEQYF. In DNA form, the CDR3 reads TGCGCCAGCAGTAACCGGGGACAGGGCCTCTACGAGCAGTACTTC. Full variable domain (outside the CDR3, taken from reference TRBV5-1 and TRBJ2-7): KAGVTQTPRYLIKTRGQQVTLSCSPISGHRSVSWYQQTPGQGLQFLFEYFSETQRNKGNFPGRFSGRQFSNSRSEMNVSTLELGDSALYLCASSNRGQGLYEQYFGPGTRLTVT.

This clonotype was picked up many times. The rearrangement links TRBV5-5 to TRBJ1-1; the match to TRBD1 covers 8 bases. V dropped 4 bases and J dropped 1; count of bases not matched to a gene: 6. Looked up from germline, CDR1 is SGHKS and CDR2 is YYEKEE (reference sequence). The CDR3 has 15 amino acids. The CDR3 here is CASSGGTGSNTEAFF. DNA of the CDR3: TGTGCCAGCAGCGGAGGGACAGGATCGAACACTGAAGCTTTCTTT.

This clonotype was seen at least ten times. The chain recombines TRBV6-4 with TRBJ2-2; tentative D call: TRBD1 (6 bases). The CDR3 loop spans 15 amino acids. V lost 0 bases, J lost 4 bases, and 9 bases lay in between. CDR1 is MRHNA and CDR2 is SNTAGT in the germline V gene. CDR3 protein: CASSDSRGSTGELFF. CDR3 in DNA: TGTGCCAGCAGTGACTCGAGGGGGTCCACCGGGGAGCTGTTTTTT.

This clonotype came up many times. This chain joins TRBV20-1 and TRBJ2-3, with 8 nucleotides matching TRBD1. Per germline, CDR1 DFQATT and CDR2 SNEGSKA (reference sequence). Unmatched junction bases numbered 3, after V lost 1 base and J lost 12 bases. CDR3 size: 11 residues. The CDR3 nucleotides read TGCAGTGCTAGAGTCGGACAGGGACAGTATTTT. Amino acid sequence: CSARVGQGQYF.

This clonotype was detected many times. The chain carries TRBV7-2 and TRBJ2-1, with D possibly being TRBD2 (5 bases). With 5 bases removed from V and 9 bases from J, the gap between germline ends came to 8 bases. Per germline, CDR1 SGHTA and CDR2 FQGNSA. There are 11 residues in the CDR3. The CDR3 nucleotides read TGTGCCAGCAGCACCCGGGGTGAGCAGTTCTTC. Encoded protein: CASSTRGEQFF.

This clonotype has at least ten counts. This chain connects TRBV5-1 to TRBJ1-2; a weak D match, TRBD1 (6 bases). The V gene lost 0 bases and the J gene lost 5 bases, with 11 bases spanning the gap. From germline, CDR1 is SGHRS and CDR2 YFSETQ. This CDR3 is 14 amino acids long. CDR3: CASSLETGRYGYTF. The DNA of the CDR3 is TGCGCCAGCAGCTTGGAAACAGGGAGGTATGGCTACACCTTC.

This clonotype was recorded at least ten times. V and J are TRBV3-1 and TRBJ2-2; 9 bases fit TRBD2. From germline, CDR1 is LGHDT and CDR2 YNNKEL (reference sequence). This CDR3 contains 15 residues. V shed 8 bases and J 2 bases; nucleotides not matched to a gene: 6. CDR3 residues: CASGERGDNTGELFF. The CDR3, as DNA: TGTGCCAGCGGTGAGCGGGGGGACAACACCGGGGAGCTGTTTTTT.

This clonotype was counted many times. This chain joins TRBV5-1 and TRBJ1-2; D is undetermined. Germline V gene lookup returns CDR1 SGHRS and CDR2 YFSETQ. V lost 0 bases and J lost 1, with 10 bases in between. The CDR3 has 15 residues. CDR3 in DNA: TGCGCCAGCAGCTTGGAGCCAGCCCTTAACTATGGCTACACCTTC. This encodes CASSLEPALNYGYTF.

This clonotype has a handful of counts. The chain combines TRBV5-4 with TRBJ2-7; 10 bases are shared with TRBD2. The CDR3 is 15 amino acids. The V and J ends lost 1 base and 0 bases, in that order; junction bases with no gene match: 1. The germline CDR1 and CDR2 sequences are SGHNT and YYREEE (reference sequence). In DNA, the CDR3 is TGTGCCAGCAGCTTGTCTAGCGGGAGCTCCTACGAGCAGTACTTC. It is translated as CASSLSSGSSYEQYF.